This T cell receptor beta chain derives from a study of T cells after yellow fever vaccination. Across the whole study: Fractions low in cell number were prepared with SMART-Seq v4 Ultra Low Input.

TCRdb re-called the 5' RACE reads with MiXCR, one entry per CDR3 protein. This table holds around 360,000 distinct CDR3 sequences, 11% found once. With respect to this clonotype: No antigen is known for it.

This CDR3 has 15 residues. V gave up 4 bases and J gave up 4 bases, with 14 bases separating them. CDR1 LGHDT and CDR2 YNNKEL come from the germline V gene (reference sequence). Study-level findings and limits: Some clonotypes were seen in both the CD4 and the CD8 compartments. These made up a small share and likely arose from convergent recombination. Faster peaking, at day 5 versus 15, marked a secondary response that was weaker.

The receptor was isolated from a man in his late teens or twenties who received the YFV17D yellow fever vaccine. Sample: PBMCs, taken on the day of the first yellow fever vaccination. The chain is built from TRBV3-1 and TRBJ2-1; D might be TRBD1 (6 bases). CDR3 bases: TGTGCCAGCAGCCGACAGGAGTCCAAATACAATGAGCAGTTCTTC. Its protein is CASSRQESKYNEQFF.